The 8 T cell receptor beta chains in this list originate from one sample, sequenced in a study of CD8+ T cells in alopecia areata. The pooled cutaneous lymph node cells were sorted using several markers (CD4, CD8alpha, NKG2D, NKG2ACE and others). Extracted RNA was reverse transcribed into cDNA, the sequencing template. Method: immunoSEQ multiplex PCR; TCRdb's copy keeps in-frame clones and lacks some. This sample carries around 290,000 clones, none of them present only once. Sample: CD4+ T cells sorted from a lymph node. These receptors all stem from a C3H/HeJ mouse with alopecia areata. For the strain, the MHC haplotype given is H2-k.

This clone was observed many times. The gene names given are mouse names. Read sequence stops 4 residues before the CDR3 end, and the germline J gene provides the missing end. V and J are TRBV19 and TRBJ2-5, with 10 bases identical to TRBD2. Germline CDR1 and CDR2: FNHDT and SITEND (reference sequence). The CDR3 sequence is 14 residues long. Trimming cost V 4 bases and J 1 base; bases outside gene matches: 0. CDR3 protein: CASSGLGDQDTQYF. The sequenced CDR3 bases are TGTGCCAGCAGTGGACTGGGGGACCAAGAC.

With regard to this clone: The germline and genes are mouse ones. From the germline J gene comes the end of the CDR3, since the read stops 4 residues before it. V gene TRBV29 combines with J gene TRBJ2-7; 8 nucleotides align to TRBD2. CDR1 is MSHET and CDR2 is SYDVDS in the germline V gene. The CDR3 contains 14 residues. The DNA read from the CDR3 is TGTGCTAGCAGTTTTCGACTGGGGAGTTAT. Its protein product is CASSFRLGSY. Given in full, the CDR3 is CASSFRLGSYEQYF.

Many counts were recorded for this clone. Mouse germline and gene names are used. CDR3 residues: CTCSSTEVFF. Incomplete CDR3 DNA: TGCACCTGCAGTTCAACA. The chain recombines TRBV1 with TRBJ1-1; D remains ambiguous. Read data end 4 residues before the CDR3 end; the end is taken from the germline J gene. CDR1 NSQYPW and CDR2 LRSPGD come from the germline V gene (reference sequence). CDR3 length: 10 amino acids.

This clone was counted only a few times. Mouse names are used for the genes. The CDR3 extends 4 residues past the end of the read, so its final part is completed from the germline J gene. The J gene is TRBJ2-7, the V gene TRBV31; 8 bases agree with TRBD1. Germline CDR1 is GKSSPN and CDR2 is SITVG. The CDR3 is 13 residues long. The part of the CDR3 DNA that was read is TGTGCCTGGAGCTCAGGGGGCGCATAT. The encoded protein is CAWSSGGAY. The CDR3, in full, reads CAWSSGGAYEQYF.

This clone was counted a few times. Germline and genes: mouse. The sequence runs out 4 residues before the end of the CDR3; the remainder is reconstructed from the germline J gene. V usage is TRBV1 and J usage is TRBJ2-5, with 7 bases matching TRBD1. Germline CDR1 and CDR2: NSQYPW and LRSPGD (reference sequence). J gave up 2 bases and V 2 bases, and 4 bases lay outside the gene matches. This CDR3 is 15 amino acids long. The part of the CDR3 DNA that was read is TGCACCTGCAGTGCACCCGGGACAGTCCAAGAC. It codes for CTCSAPGTVQD. The full CDR3 protein is CTCSAPGTVQDTQYF.

This clone has a handful of counts. Gene names and germline refer to mouse. The DNA ends 4 residues before the CDR3 does, and the rest of the CDR3 is filled in from the germline J gene. The chain recombines TRBV13-3 with TRBJ1-1, with D perhaps TRBD1 (6 bases). The CDR3 totals 13 residues. The germline CDR1 and CDR2 sequences are NNHDY and SYVADS. Between the trimmed V and J ends, which lost 5 bases and 4 bases, there was a span of 12 bases. CDR3 in amino acids: CASREQGSTEVFF. CDR3 DNA (partial): TGTGCCAGCAGGGAACAGGGTTCCACA.

This clone was recorded a few times. Gene and germline names: mouse. The CDR3 is cut off 4 residues early in the read; its end comes from the germline J gene. The V and J genes are TRBV19 and TRBJ2-7, with D perhaps matching TRBD2 (7 bases). The V end was cut by 2 bases, the J end by 2 bases, with 8 bases between. CDR1 and CDR2 (germline): FNHDT, SITEND (reference sequence). The CDR3 length is 13 residues. The CDR3 loop is CASSIGGPYEQYF. CDR3 bases read: TGTGCCAGCAGTATCGGGGGGCCCTAT.

This clone appeared a few times. Gene names refer to mouse genes. The missing CDR3 end, 4 residues past where the read stops, is filled in from the germline J gene. V gene TRBV13-1 combines with J gene TRBJ2-1, with 10 bases matching TRBD2. The CDR3 covers 14 residues. Germline loops: CDR1 NSHNY, CDR2 SYGAGN. The CDR3 here is CASSESLGGPEQFF. CDR3 DNA (partial): TGTGCCAGCAGTGAATCTCTGGGGGGGCCT.